This T cell receptor (beta chain) stems from a study of cytomegalovirus exposure and HLA in healthy donors. Overall study: A prior study identified some 100 million unique TCR beta sequences from around 180 million T cells. Study-wide points: Some V segments (TRBV6-2 and TRBV6-3 among them) were excluded as indistinguishable. On later analysis, the bulk of CMV-associated TCR beta chains appeared to be HLA-restricted. Later on, an analysis found that several of the most significant clusters appeared to be linked to common viral pathogens, which included parvovirus B19.

Details on this clone: The antigen remains unidentified.

With V trimmed by 1 base and J by 2 bases, 9 bases remained unmatched. The CDR3 is made up of 18 amino acids. Germline CDR1 SEHNR, CDR2 FQNEAQ (reference sequence). PCR involved 60 Vbeta and 13 Jbeta primers. TCRdb's copy holds only in-frame clones and misses some; the assay was immunoSEQ multiplex PCR. This table holds some 130,000 clones, around three quarters found once. V is TRBV7-9 and J is TRBJ2-1, with 9 bases lining up with TRBD2. The receptor comes from a man aged 18 to 30 in good health and CMV-seronegative. Sequenced: PBMCs. The CDR3 here is CASSLVPIAGDPYNEQFF. The CDR3 DNA is TGTGCCAGCAGCTTAGTGCCTATAGCGGGAGACCCCTACAATGAGCAGTTCTTC.